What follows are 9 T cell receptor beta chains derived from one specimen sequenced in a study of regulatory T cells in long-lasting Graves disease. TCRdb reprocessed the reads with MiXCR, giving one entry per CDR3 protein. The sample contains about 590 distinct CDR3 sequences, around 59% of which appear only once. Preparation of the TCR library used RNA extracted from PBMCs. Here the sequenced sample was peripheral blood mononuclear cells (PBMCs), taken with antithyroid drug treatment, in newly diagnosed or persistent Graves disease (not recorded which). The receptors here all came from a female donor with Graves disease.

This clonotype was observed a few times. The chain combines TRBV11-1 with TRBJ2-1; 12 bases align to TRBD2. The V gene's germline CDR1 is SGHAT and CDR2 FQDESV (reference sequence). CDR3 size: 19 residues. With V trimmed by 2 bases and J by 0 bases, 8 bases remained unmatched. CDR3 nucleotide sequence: TGTGCCAGCAGCTTACAAGGGGGGACTAGCGGGCACTCCTACAATGAGCAGTTCTTC. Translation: CASSLQGGTSGHSYNEQFF. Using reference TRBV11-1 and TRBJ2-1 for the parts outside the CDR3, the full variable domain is EAEVAQSPRYKITEKSQAVAFWCDPISGHATLYWYRQILGQGPELLVQFQDESVVDDSQLPKDRFSAERLKGVDSTLKIQPAELGDSAMYLCASSLQGGTSGHSYNEQFFGPGTRLTVL.

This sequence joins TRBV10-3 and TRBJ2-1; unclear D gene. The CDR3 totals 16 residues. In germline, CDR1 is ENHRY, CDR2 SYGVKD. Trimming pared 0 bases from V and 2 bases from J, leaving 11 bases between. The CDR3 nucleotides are TGTGCCATCAGTGAGTCTTTAGAGCGACCCTACAATGAGCAGTTCTTC. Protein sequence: CAISESLERPYNEQFF.

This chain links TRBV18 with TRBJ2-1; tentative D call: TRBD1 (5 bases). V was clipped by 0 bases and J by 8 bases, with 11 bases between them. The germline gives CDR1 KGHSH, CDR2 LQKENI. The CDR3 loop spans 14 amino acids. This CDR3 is CASSPPPRADEQFF. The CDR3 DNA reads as TGTGCCAGCTCACCACCGCCCAGGGCAGATGAGCAGTTCTTC. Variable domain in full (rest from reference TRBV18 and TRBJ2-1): NAGVMQNPRHLVRRRGQEARLRCSPMKGHSHVYWYRQLPEEGLKFMVYLQKENIIDESGMPKERFSAEFPKEGPSILRIQQVVRGDSAAYFCASSPPPRADEQFFGPGTRLTVL.

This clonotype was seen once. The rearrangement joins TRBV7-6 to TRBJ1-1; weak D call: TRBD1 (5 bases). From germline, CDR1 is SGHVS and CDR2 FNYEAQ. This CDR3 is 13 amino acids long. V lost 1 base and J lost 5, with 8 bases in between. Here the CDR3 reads CASSLGQGTEAFF. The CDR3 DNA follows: TGTGCCAGCAGCTTAGGCCAGGGAACTGAAGCTTTCTTT.

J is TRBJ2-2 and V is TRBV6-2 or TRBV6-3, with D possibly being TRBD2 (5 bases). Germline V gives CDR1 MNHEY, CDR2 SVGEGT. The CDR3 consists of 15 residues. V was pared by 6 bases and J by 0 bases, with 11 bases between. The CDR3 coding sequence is TGTGCCAGCAGCCCGGCCGGGGCGAACACCGGGGAGCTGTTTTTT. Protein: CASSPAGANTGELFF.

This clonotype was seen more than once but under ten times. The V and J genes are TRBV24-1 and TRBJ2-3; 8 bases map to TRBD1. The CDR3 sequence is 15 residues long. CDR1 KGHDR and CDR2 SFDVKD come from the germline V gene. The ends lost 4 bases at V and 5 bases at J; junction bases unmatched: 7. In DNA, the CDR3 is TGTGCCACCAGTGACCACGGAACAGGGGGAGATACGCAGTATTTT. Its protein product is CATSDHGTGGDTQYF.

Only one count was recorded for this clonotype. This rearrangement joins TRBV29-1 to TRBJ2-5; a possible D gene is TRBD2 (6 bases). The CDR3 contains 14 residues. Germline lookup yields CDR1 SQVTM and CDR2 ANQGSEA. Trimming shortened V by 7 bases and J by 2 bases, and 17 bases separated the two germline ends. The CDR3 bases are TGCAGCGCCGGAGGGAGGCAGCAGCAAGAGACCCAGTACTTC. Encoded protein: CSAGGRQQQETQYF.

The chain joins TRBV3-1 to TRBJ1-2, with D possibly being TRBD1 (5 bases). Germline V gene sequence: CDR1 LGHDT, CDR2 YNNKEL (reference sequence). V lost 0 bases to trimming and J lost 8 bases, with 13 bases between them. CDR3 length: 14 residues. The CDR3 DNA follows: TGTGCCAGCAGCCAAGAGTCCGGGGCAGGAGGCTACACCTTC. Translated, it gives CASSQESGAGGYTF.

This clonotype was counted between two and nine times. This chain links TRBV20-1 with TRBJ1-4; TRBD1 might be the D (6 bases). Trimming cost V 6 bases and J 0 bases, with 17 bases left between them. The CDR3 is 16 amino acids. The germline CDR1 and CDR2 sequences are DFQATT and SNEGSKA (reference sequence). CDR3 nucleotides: TGCAGTGCGATACAGGGATCGGTGGCAACTAATGAAAAACTGTTTTTT. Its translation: CSAIQGSVATNEKLFF.